The T cell receptor beta chain under discussion was sequenced for a study of graft-versus-host responses after intestinal transplantation. About this clone: The sample carries other DNA sequences with the same CDR3.

Assay used: immunoSEQ multiplex PCR; TCRdb lists only in-frame clones, some missing. In the table there are 99,000 or so clones, 86% of which are singletons. The CDR3 is made up of 14 amino acids. The V and J ends lost 3 bases and 0 bases respectively, with 9 bases between them. Germline lookup yields CDR1 SGHRS and CDR2 YFSETQ. This receptor was identified in a human patient who received an intestinal transplant, so some T cells may come from the graft donor. This sample comprised PBMCs, obtained 255 days after intestinal transplant. The rearrangement uses TRBV5-1 and TRBJ1-1; the D gene is possibly TRBD1 (5 bases). The CDR3 coding sequence is TGCGCCAGCAGCTGGAGGGGTATGAACACTGAAGCTTTCTTT. The encoded protein is CASSWRGMNTEAFF.